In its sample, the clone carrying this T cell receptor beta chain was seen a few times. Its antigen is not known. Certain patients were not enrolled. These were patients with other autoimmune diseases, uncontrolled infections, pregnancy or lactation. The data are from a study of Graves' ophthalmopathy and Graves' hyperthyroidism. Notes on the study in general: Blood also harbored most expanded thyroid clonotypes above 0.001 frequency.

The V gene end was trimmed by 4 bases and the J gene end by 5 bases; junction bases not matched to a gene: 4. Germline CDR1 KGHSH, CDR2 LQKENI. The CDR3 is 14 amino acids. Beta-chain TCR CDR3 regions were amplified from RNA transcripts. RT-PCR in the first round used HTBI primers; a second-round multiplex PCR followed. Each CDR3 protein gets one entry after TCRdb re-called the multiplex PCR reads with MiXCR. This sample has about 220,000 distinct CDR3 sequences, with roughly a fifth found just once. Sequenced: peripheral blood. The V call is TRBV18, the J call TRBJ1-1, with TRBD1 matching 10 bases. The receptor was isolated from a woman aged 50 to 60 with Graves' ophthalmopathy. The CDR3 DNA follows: TGTGCCAGCTCACTCGACAGGGGGCGGACTGAAGCTTTCTTT. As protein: CASSLDRGRTEAFF.